The 30 T cell receptor beta chains below were found in one sample sequenced in a study of monozygotic twins with inflammatory bowel disease. No DNA is given; TCRdb re-called the 5' RACE reads and lists each CDR3 protein once. The listing records hundreds of thousands of distinct CDR3 sequences. Sequencing input: blood. The source is a human donor with ulcerative colitis or Crohn's disease, or a healthy co-twin of an affected twin (not recorded which).

The chain couples TRBV18 to TRBJ2-3; without DNA, the TCRdb call of TRBD1 cannot be checked. This CDR3 comprises 13 residues. The germline V gene encodes CDR1 KGHSH and CDR2 LQKENI. CDR3 residues: CASSQGGTDTQYF.

The gene calls are TRBV30 and TRBJ2-1; absent DNA, TCRdb's TRBD2 call cannot be checked. This CDR3 comprises 12 residues. Germline-derived CDR1 and CDR2 are GTSNPN and SVGIG (reference sequence). The CDR3 reads CAWGPTSSEQFF.

This sequence joins TRBV5-6 and TRBJ2-3. This CDR3 contains 16 residues. Germline loops: CDR1 SGHDT, CDR2 YYEEEE. CDR3 residues: CASSLSQVVSTDTQYF.

The chain employs TRBV7-2 and TRBJ1-2; the TCRdb call, TRBD1, lacks DNA for checking. Per germline, CDR1 SGHTA and CDR2 FQGNSA. The CDR3 loop spans 15 amino acids. The CDR3 reads CASSPTGGAADGYTF.

V and J are TRBV2 and TRBJ1-6. In germline, CDR1 is SNHLY, CDR2 FYNNEI. The CDR3 loop spans 15 amino acids. CDR3 sequence: CASSDRYSYNSPLHF.

The chain recombines TRBV12-3 or TRBV12-4 with TRBJ2-1; TCRdb proposes TRBD2, but this gene call is untestable without DNA. The CDR3 is made up of 13 amino acids. The CDR3 protein is CASWGLAPNEQFF.

The chain recombines TRBV11-2 with TRBJ2-7; the TCRdb call, TRBD1, lacks DNA for checking. The CDR3 consists of 13 residues. Germline V CDR1 and CDR2: SGHAT, FQNNGV. CDR3: CASSLGGANEQYF.

The J gene is TRBJ2-5, the V gene TRBV20-1; the TRBD2 assignment by TCRdb is unverifiable without DNA. The CDR3 is 15 amino acids. Germline CDR1 reads DFQATT; CDR2 reads SNEGSKA (reference sequence). CDR3 protein: CSAPSDILARETQYF.

V and J are TRBV10-3 and TRBJ2-1. The CDR3 runs 15 residues. Germline V CDR1 and CDR2: ENHRY, SYGVKD. The CDR3 is CAISLDQNSYNEQFF.

V gene TRBV7-9 combines with J gene TRBJ1-4. The germline CDR1 and CDR2 sequences are SEHNR and FQNEAQ (reference sequence). The CDR3 contains 15 residues. The CDR3 loop reads CATAKSGEINEKLFF.

The rearrangement uses TRBV5-1 and TRBJ2-2; TCRdb calls TRBD1, which cannot be checked without DNA. From germline, CDR1 is SGHRS and CDR2 YFSETQ. The CDR3 is made up of 15 amino acids. CDR3 amino acids: CASSLNGGPPGELFF.

CDR3 residues: CASSLYPISNQPQHF. J is TRBJ1-5 and V is TRBV5-5. Germline CDR1 is SGHKS and CDR2 is YYEKEE (reference sequence). This CDR3 has 15 amino acids.

The chain uses TRBV12-3 or TRBV12-4 and TRBJ2-2; without DNA, the TCRdb call of TRBD2 cannot be checked. CDR3 length equals 13 residues. The CDR3 region is CASSQLAAGELFF.

The chain employs TRBV5-6 and TRBJ2-1; TCRdb calls TRBD1, which cannot be checked without DNA. Germline-derived CDR1 and CDR2 are SGHDT and YYEEEE. The CDR3 has 13 amino acids. CDR3 region: CASSGREQGEQFF.

This sequence joins TRBV5-6 and TRBJ2-6. The CDR3 sequence is 11 residues long. Germline V CDR1 and CDR2: SGHDT, YYEEEE. The CDR3 spells CASGLGDGLNF.

This chain joins TRBV5-1 and TRBJ2-7; as DNA is missing, the TRBD1 call by TCRdb cannot be tested. This CDR3 has 15 residues. CDR1 is SGHRS and CDR2 is YFSETQ in the germline V gene. The CDR3 sequence: CASSLTLGDTYEQYF.

V usage is TRBV6-2 or TRBV6-3 and J usage is TRBJ1-2; checking the TCRdb D call of TRBD1 is not possible without DNA. The CDR3 has 13 amino acids. The germline V gene has CDR1 MNHEY and CDR2 SVGEGT. CDR3 loop: CASSYRGLYGYTF.

The V gene is TRBV19, the J gene TRBJ1-5; TCRdb names TRBD1, which stays unverified in the absence of DNA. CDR1 LNHDA and CDR2 SQIVND come from the germline V gene (reference sequence). There are 18 residues in the CDR3. This CDR3 is CASSMRGRDVYRNQPQHF.

The rearrangement links TRBV19 to TRBJ1-5; lacking DNA, the TRBD1 call made by TCRdb goes unchecked. Germline V gives CDR1 LNHDA, CDR2 SQIVND (reference sequence). This CDR3 is 16 amino acids long. CDR3 amino acids: CASSIDPGGSNQPQHF.

This rearrangement joins TRBV5-1 to TRBJ2-7; the D call of TRBD2 rests on TCRdb alone, since no DNA is present to check it. The CDR3 length is 14 residues. Germline CDR1 is SGHRS and CDR2 is YFSETQ. CDR3 protein: CASRRTGTSDEQYF.

V usage is TRBV11-3 and J usage is TRBJ2-5; TCRdb's D call, TRBD1, is unchecked because there is no DNA. The CDR3 contains 15 residues. The germline V gene encodes CDR1 SGHNT and CDR2 YENEEA. CDR3 amino acids: CASSPRQELGETQYF.

The chain is built from TRBV21-1 and TRBJ1-1; TCRdb selects TRBD1, and the lack of DNA leaves this call unchecked. TRBV21-1 is flagged as a pseudogene. The length of the CDR3 is 14 residues. The CDR3 here is CASNSDRRITEAFF.

This chain links TRBV5-1 with TRBJ1-3. This CDR3 region has 14 residues. The V gene's germline CDR1 is SGHRS and CDR2 YFSETQ. The CDR3 spells CASSGGSSGNTIYF.

V usage is TRBV20-1 and J usage is TRBJ2-2; TCRdb's D gene call, TRBD1, goes unchecked for lack of DNA. CDR1 DFQATT and CDR2 SNEGSKA come from the germline V gene (reference sequence). This CDR3 is 15 amino acids long. The CDR3 is CSARERGRGTGELFF.

V usage is TRBV7-9 and J usage is TRBJ2-3; the TCRdb D gene call, TRBD2, has no DNA to confirm it. The CDR3 runs 15 residues. Germline V gene lookup returns CDR1 SEHNR and CDR2 FQNEAQ (reference sequence). This CDR3 reads CASSPGRFSTDTQYF.

This chain connects TRBV25-1 to TRBJ2-2; the TCRdb call, TRBD1, lacks DNA for checking. Germline lookup yields CDR1 MGHDK and CDR2 SYGVNS. This CDR3 is 14 amino acids long. This CDR3 is CASNEAGWSGELFF.

The chain is built from TRBV5-1 and TRBJ2-1. CDR3 length: 14 amino acids. The germline V gene encodes CDR1 SGHRS and CDR2 YFSETQ. CDR3: CASSVTETYNEQFF.

This chain connects TRBV29-1 to TRBJ2-2. The CDR3 has 16 amino acids. Per germline, CDR1 SQVTM and CDR2 ANQGSEA. This chain's CDR3 is CSVEMWGFGDTGELFF.

V gene TRBV7-9 combines with J gene TRBJ1-4; TCRdb reports TRBD1, a call that lacks DNA to check it against. This CDR3 spans 16 amino acids. The germline CDR1 and CDR2 sequences are SEHNR and FQNEAQ (reference sequence). The CDR3 reads CASSPAIGTRDEKLFF.

This chain uses TRBV7-3 with TRBJ2-1; lacking DNA, the TRBD2 call made by TCRdb goes unchecked. Looked up from germline, CDR1 is SGHTA and CDR2 is FQGTGA. This CDR3 contains 15 residues. CDR3 amino acids: CASSLTVAGNNEQFF.